Following are 28 T cell receptor beta chains from one sample sequenced in a study of control samples from healthy donors and cancer patients. Sequenced by immunoSEQ multiplex PCR; TCRdb stores in-frame clones only, minus some. This sample has 60,000 to 70,000 clones; 85% occur once, and the top ten carry over 4.5%. The sequenced sample was blood. Every receptor here comes from a man in his forties or fifties in good health.

The J gene is TRBJ2-3, the V gene TRBV19; 8 nucleotides align to TRBD1. With V trimmed by 3 bases and J by 1 base, 9 bases remained unmatched. CDR1 and CDR2 (germline): LNHDA, SQIVND (reference sequence). The CDR3 runs to 17 residues. CDR3 protein: CASSMDRVRIGTDTQYF. Here the CDR3 DNA reads TGTGCCAGTAGTATGGACAGGGTGCGAATCGGCACAGATACGCAGTATTTT.

This rearrangement joins TRBV6-2 or TRBV6-3 to TRBJ1-5; 7 nucleotides line up with TRBD1. This CDR3 region has 15 residues. Per the germline V gene, CDR1 is MNHEY and CDR2 is SVGEGT. The J segment lost 6 bases and the V segment lost 2 bases, leaving 7 bases of the junction unmatched. The DNA for the CDR3 is TGTGCCAGCAGTTACACCGACAGGGTAATTCAGCCCCAGCATTTT. Amino acid sequence: CASSYTDRVIQPQHF.

This clone has just one count. The rearrangement links TRBV5-4 to TRBJ2-3; 11 positions agree with TRBD2. V lost 10 bases and J lost 1; bases outside the gene matches: 11. CDR1 is SGHNT and CDR2 is YYREEE in the germline V gene (reference sequence). The CDR3 covers 16 residues. The CDR3 DNA follows: TGTGCCTATGCCCGTCTACTAGCGGGAGGCACAGATACGCAGTATTTT. Translating gives CAYARLLAGGTDTQYF.

The chain joins TRBV9 to TRBJ1-2; no clear D gene. Trimming took 4 bases from V and 6 from J, leaving 19 bases between them. This CDR3 is built from 15 residues. The germline V gene encodes CDR1 SGDLS and CDR2 YYNGEE. CDR3 loop: CASSPGQADWNGYTF. As DNA, the CDR3 is TGTGCCAGCAGCCCCGGGCAGGCGGATTGGAATGGCTACACCTTC.

The rearrangement uses TRBV29-1 and TRBJ1-2; unclear D gene. The V and J ends lost 3 bases and 6 bases respectively, with 14 bases between them. Per germline, CDR1 SQVTM and CDR2 ANQGSEA. The CDR3 totals 13 residues. The CDR3 region has the DNA TGCAGCGTTGAGCGGACCGACCTTGATGGCTACACCTTC. Translation gives CSVERTDLDGYTF. The whole variable domain, remainder taken from reference TRBV29-1 and TRBJ1-2, is SAVISQKPSRDICQRGTSLTIQCQVDSQVTMMFWYRQQPGQSLTLIATANQGSEATYESGFVIDKFPISRPNLTFSTLTVSNMSPEDSSIYLCSVERTDLDGYTFGSGTRLTVV.

The gene calls are TRBV10-3 and TRBJ2-3, with a possible D match to TRBD1 (6 bases). The CDR3 has 14 amino acids. Trimming removed 4 bases at V and 0 bases at J, with 8 bases between. The germline V gene has CDR1 ENHRY and CDR2 SYGVKD. CDR3 in amino acids: CAISGTVSTDTQYF. CDR3 bases: TGTGCCATCAGTGGGACAGTCAGCACAGATACGCAGTATTTT.

The rearrangement uses TRBV18 and TRBJ1-2; D call uncertain. V lost 2 bases and J lost 8, with 12 bases in between. Germline values: CDR1 KGHSH, CDR2 LQKENI. The length of the CDR3 is 13 residues. The CDR3 sequence: CASSPGRGAGYTF. CDR3 nucleotide sequence: TGTGCCAGCTCACCAGGGCGGGGAGCCGGCTACACCTTC.

The chain has TRBV7-2 and TRBJ2-7; 12 bases line up with TRBD2. Per germline, CDR1 SGHTA and CDR2 FQGNSA. The CDR3 is 15 amino acids. J lost 5 bases, V lost 3 bases, and 5 bases had no gene match. CDR3 coding DNA: TGTGCCAGCAGCTTCCGGACTAGCGGGGTTAACGAGCAGTACTTC. Protein sequence: CASSFRTSGVNEQYF. The complete variable domain, with remaining parts taken from reference TRBV7-2 and TRBJ2-7, reads GAGVSQSPSNKVTEKGKDVELRCDPISGHTALYWYRQSLGQGLEFLIYFQGNSAPDKSGLPSDRFSAERTGGSVSTLTIQRTQQEDSAVYLCASSFRTSGVNEQYFGPGTRLTVT.

The rearrangement links TRBV28 to TRBJ1-4; weak D call: TRBD1 (5 bases). V dropped 1 base and J dropped 6 bases, with 9 bases sitting between them. This CDR3 is 14 amino acids long. Germline V gene sequence: CDR1 MDHEN, CDR2 SYDVKM. The CDR3 bases are TGTGCCAGCAGTTTATCAGGGTTTGATGAAAAACTGTTTTTT. It specifies CASSLSGFDEKLFF. Full variable domain (remainder filled in from reference TRBV28 and TRBJ1-4): DVKVTQSSRYLVKRTGEKVFLECVQDMDHENMFWYRQDPGLGLRLIYFSYDVKMKEKGDIPEGYSVSREKKERFSLILESASTNQTSMYLCASSLSGFDEKLFFGSGTQLSVL.

The chain uses TRBV11-2 and TRBJ2-3, with TRBD2 identical over 10 bases. J lost 3 bases, V lost 5 bases, and 11 bases had no gene match. This CDR3 is built from 17 residues. CDR1 and CDR2 from the germline V gene are SGHAT and FQNNGV. The DNA for the CDR3 is TGTGCCAGCAGCCCAATCGGCCTAGCGGGAGTAACAGATACGCAGTATTTT. Protein sequence: CASSPIGLAGVTDTQYF.

The gene calls are TRBV2 and TRBJ1-2; D is possibly TRBD1 (6 bases). Germline CDR1 is SNHLY and CDR2 is FYNNEI. V dropped 4 bases and J dropped 4 bases, with 10 bases sitting between them. The CDR3 is 13 amino acids. CDR3 amino acids: CASSAQGSYGYTF. CDR3 coding DNA: TGTGCCAGCAGTGCCCAGGGGAGCTATGGCTACACCTTC.

The chain has TRBV4-3 and TRBJ1-5; the D is unclear. The V gene lost 0 bases and the J gene lost 0 bases, with 12 bases spanning the gap. Looked up from germline, CDR1 is LGHNA and CDR2 is YSLEER. The CDR3 sequence is 17 residues long. CDR3 loop: CASSQDYSIRSNQPQHF. As DNA, the CDR3 is TGCGCCAGCAGCCAAGATTATAGCATCCGTAGCAATCAGCCCCAGCATTTT.

This clone was recorded only once. V and J are TRBV28 and TRBJ1-2; D gene ambiguous. The germline V gene has CDR1 MDHEN and CDR2 SYDVKM. V gave up 2 bases and J gave up 4 bases, with 14 bases separating them. The CDR3 spans 15 residues. This CDR3 reads CASSLGSGVAYGYTF. The DNA of the CDR3 is TGTGCCAGCAGTTTAGGTTCCGGGGTAGCCTATGGCTACACCTTC.

The chain recombines TRBV2 with TRBJ2-1; 8 positions match TRBD1. CDR3 length: 15 residues. Per the germline V gene, CDR1 is SNHLY and CDR2 is FYNNEI. Unmatched junction bases numbered 8, after V lost 4 bases and J lost 6 bases. CDR3 sequence reads: CASSALRTGRNEQFF. CDR3 nucleotides: TGTGCCAGCAGTGCCTTGCGGACAGGGCGCAATGAGCAGTTCTTC.

The genes are TRBV30 and TRBJ1-2; D unresolved. The V gene lost 4 bases and the J gene lost 8 bases, with 14 bases spanning the gap. The CDR3 is 12 residues long. From germline, CDR1 is GTSNPN and CDR2 SVGIG (reference sequence). As DNA, the CDR3 is TGTGCCTGGACCCCAGGACGGTGGGGCTACACCTTC. Translating gives CAWTPGRWGYTF.

In its sample, this clone was seen once. The chain combines TRBV4-1 with TRBJ2-7; 9 bases agree with TRBD1. The V and J ends lost 1 base and 1 base, in that order; junction bases with no gene match: 2. Germline V gene lookup returns CDR1 MGHRA and CDR2 YSYEKL. There are 15 residues in the CDR3. Written as DNA, the CDR3 is TGCGCCAGCAGCCAAGCCGGGACAGGGTCCTACGAGCAGTACTTC. Translating it yields CASSQAGTGSYEQYF.

The chain is built from TRBV4-3 and TRBJ2-1; 7 nucleotides agree with TRBD1. The CDR3 spans 15 residues. V shed 4 bases, J shed 0 bases, and the junction held 3 bases outside the gene matches. Germline V lookup: CDR1 LGHNA, CDR2 YSLEER. CDR3 DNA sequence: TGCGCCAGCAGCCGTGACAGGGCCTCCTACAATGAGCAGTTCTTC. It specifies CASSRDRASYNEQFF.

V and J are TRBV4-3 and TRBJ1-1; D is unresolved. The CDR3 is 15 amino acids. The germline V and J ends were trimmed by 0 bases and 7 bases, with 15 bases remaining between them. Germline lookup yields CDR1 LGHNA and CDR2 YSLEER. CDR3 sequence reads: CASSQDTVVADEAFF. The CDR3 DNA reads TGCGCCAGCAGCCAAGATACGGTGGTGGCAGATGAAGCTTTCTTT.

As DNA, the CDR3 is TGTGCCAGCAGCTGGTCCGGGACAGGAGCCTACGAGCAGTACTTC. This translates into CASSWSGTGAYEQYF. The chain has TRBV5-4 and TRBJ2-7, with 8 bases matching TRBD1. Germline V lookup: CDR1 SGHNT, CDR2 YYREEE (reference sequence). J gave up 2 bases and V 3 bases, and 7 bases lay outside the gene matches. The CDR3 runs to 15 residues.

The gene calls are TRBV5-6 and TRBJ2-3; TRBD2 aligns across 11 bases. The germline CDR1 and CDR2 sequences are SGHDT and YYEEEE. This CDR3 is 16 amino acids long. V trimming: 0 bases; J trimming: 6 bases; junction bases outside the gene matches: 6. The CDR3 sequence: CASSLALAGARDTQYF. CDR3 bases: TGTGCCAGCAGCTTGGCACTAGCGGGGGCAAGGGATACGCAGTATTTT. Looking up the rest from reference TRBV5-6 and TRBJ2-3 gives the full variable domain: DAGVTQSPTHLIKTRGQQVTLRCSPKSGHDTVSWYQQALGQGPQFIFQYYEEEERQRGNFPDRFSGHQFPNYSSELNVNALLLGDSALYLCASSLALAGARDTQYFGPGTRLTVL.

The rearrangement links TRBV2 to TRBJ1-5, with D perhaps matching TRBD1 (6 bases). Trimming cost V 7 bases and J 0 bases, with 22 bases left between them. This CDR3 spans 18 amino acids. Germline CDR1 is SNHLY and CDR2 is FYNNEI. The CDR3 coding sequence is TGTGCCAGCACCAGTGTCCCCCAGGGGCCCTATAGCAATCAGCCCCAGCATTTT. It yields the protein CASTSVPQGPYSNQPQHF.

This chain's CDR3 is CASSLTVGRETQYF. CDR3 nucleotide sequence: TGCGCCAGCAGCTTGACAGTCGGACGGGAGACCCAGTACTTC. The chain carries TRBV5-1 and TRBJ2-5, with D hard to call. Germline CDR1 reads SGHRS; CDR2 reads YFSETQ. The ends were cut back, 1 base at V and 5 bases at J, with 12 bases in the middle. The CDR3 is 14 residues long.

V and J are TRBV12-3 or TRBV12-4 and TRBJ2-7, with D possibly matching TRBD2 (5 bases). The CDR3 is 13 amino acids. The V gene lost 8 bases and the J gene lost 5 bases, with 16 bases spanning the gap. The DNA of the CDR3 is TGTGCCAGCGCCCGAGGCGGGTGGAACGAGCAGTACTTC. Its protein product is CASARGGWNEQYF.

V usage is TRBV11-3 and J usage is TRBJ1-2; tentatively, D is TRBD1 (5 bases). V was trimmed by 5 bases and J by 5 bases, leaving 12 bases between them. This CDR3 is built from 13 residues. CDR1 SGHNT and CDR2 YENEEA come from the germline V gene. In DNA, the CDR3 is TGTGCCAGCAGCCCCGGGGGATTGTATGGCTACACCTTC. Residues: CASSPGGLYGYTF.

This clone was found once. V gene TRBV15 combines with J gene TRBJ2-2; D is unresolved. CDR3 length: 14 amino acids. Trimming took 0 bases from V and 6 from J, leaving 8 bases between them. CDR1 is LNHNV, CDR2 YYDKDF, per germline (reference sequence). The CDR3 region is CATSRDRVAGELFF. The CDR3 DNA reads as TGTGCCACCAGCAGAGATCGGGTCGCCGGGGAGCTGTTTTTT.

The V gene is TRBV30, the J gene TRBJ1-2, with D possibly being TRBD1 (6 bases). The CDR3 extends over 14 amino acids. V gave up 2 bases and J gave up 3 bases, with 13 bases separating them. Germline CDR1 reads GTSNPN; CDR2 reads SVGIG (reference sequence). CDR3 region: CAWSPDSSYYGYTF. The CDR3 DNA reads TGTGCCTGGAGTCCGGACAGCTCCTACTATGGCTACACCTTC.

The chain carries TRBV19 and TRBJ1-5; 8 bases match TRBD1. Germline assignment: CDR1 LNHDA and CDR2 SQIVND (reference sequence). This CDR3 region has 13 residues. Unmatched junction bases numbered 2, after V lost 4 bases and J lost 6 bases. The CDR3 DNA is TGTGCCAGTAGTAGGACAGGGATTCAGCCCCAGCATTTT. Its protein product is CASSRTGIQPQHF.

The V call is TRBV7-2, the J call TRBJ1-3, with D hard to call. Per germline, CDR1 SGHTA and CDR2 FQGNSA. The CDR3 contains 14 residues. Trimming stripped 4 bases from V and 4 bases from J, with 11 bases between. The CDR3 nucleotides are TGTGCCAGCAGCTCCAGGACGGCAGGAAACACCATATATTTT. Amino acid sequence: CASSSRTAGNTIYF.